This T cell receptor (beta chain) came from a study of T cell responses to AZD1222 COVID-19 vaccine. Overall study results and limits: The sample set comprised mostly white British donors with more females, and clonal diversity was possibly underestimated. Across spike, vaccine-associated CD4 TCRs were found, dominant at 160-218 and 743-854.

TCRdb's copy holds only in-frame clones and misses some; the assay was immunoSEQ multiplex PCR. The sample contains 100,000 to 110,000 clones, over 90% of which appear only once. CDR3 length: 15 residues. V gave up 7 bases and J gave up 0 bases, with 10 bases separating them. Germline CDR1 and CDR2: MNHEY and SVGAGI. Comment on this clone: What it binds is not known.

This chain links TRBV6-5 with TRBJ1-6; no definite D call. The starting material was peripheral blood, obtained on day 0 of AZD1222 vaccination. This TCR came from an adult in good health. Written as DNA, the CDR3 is TGTGCCAGCAACCCCATGAGCTCCTATAATTCACCCCTCCACTTT. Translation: CASNPMSSYNSPLHF.